These 13 T cell receptor beta chains were sequenced from one sample in a study of OX40 agonist ivuxolimab in advanced cancers. Generated by immunoSEQ multiplex PCR, the TCRdb table keeps only in-frame clones and is missing some. This sample carries more than 80,000 clones, about 90% of them seen once, and the ten largest clones take around 1.5%. The material was CD4+ or CD8+ T cells sorted from blood, obtained in a trial of the OX40 agonist ivuxolimab. The receptors were sampled from an adult with an advanced solid tumor such as melanoma, head and neck, liver or kidney cancer.

The rearrangement links TRBV7-9 to TRBJ2-7; 13 bases are shared with TRBD2. There are 16 residues in the CDR3. The ends lost 5 bases at V and 6 bases at J; junction bases unmatched: 10. Per germline, CDR1 SEHNR and CDR2 FQNEAQ (reference sequence). CDR3 bases: TGTGCCAGCAGCCCCATGACTAGCGGGAGGACGGGCGAGCAGTACTTC. Its protein product is CASSPMTSGRTGEQYF.

The chain employs TRBV2 and TRBJ2-6, with D uncertain. The CDR3 length is 16 residues. V was cut by 6 bases and J by 0 bases, with 12 bases left in between. CDR1 and CDR2 from the germline V gene are SNHLY and FYNNEI. CDR3 sequence: CASRKSVRSGANVLTF. The CDR3 DNA follows: TGTGCCAGCAGGAAGTCAGTCCGCTCTGGGGCCAACGTCCTGACTTTC.

The CDR3 region is CASSVGILGNRETQYF. The CDR3 DNA is TGTGCCAGCAGCGTTGGGATACTAGGAAATCGGGAGACCCAGTACTTC. This chain uses TRBV9 with TRBJ2-5; the D gene is possibly TRBD2 (5 bases). Trimming took 2 bases from V and 5 from J, leaving 19 bases between them. The CDR3 contains 16 residues. Germline CDR1 reads SGDLS; CDR2 reads YYNGEE.

This clone showed up just once. The chain has TRBV10-1 and TRBJ2-3; D uncertain. The germline gives CDR1 WNHNN, CDR2 SYGVQD (reference sequence). V was cut by 5 bases and J by 5 bases, with 20 bases left in between. CDR3 size: 16 residues. CDR3 sequence: CASSPNLPSTEDTQYF. CDR3 DNA sequence: TGCGCCAGCAGTCCCAACTTGCCATCCACGGAAGATACGCAGTATTTT.

J is TRBJ2-5 and V is TRBV7-9, with TRBD1 identical over 7 bases. J lost 0 bases, V lost 5 bases, and 3 bases had no gene match. There are 14 residues in the CDR3. The germline gives CDR1 SEHNR, CDR2 FQNEAQ (reference sequence). The CDR3 spells CASSTRGNQETQYF. CDR3 DNA: TGTGCCAGCAGCACCAGGGGGAACCAAGAGACCCAGTACTTC.

The genes are TRBV6-5 and TRBJ2-2; D is unclear. CDR3 length: 11 amino acids. V was clipped by 3 bases and J by 6 bases, with 2 bases between them. Germline V gene lookup returns CDR1 MNHEY and CDR2 SVGAGI. In nucleotides, the CDR3 is TGTGCCAGCAGTTATGCCGGGGAGCTGTTTTTT. Translating gives CASSYAGELFF.

This clone was counted a single time. V and J are TRBV29-1 and TRBJ2-1; TRBD2 aligns across 9 bases. The CDR3 consists of 16 residues. Trimming took 7 bases from V and 0 from J; bases not matched to a gene: 10. The V gene's germline CDR1 is SQVTM and CDR2 ANQGSEA. CDR3: CSERWAGGSSYNEQFF. CDR3 sequence (DNA): TGCAGCGAAAGATGGGCGGGAGGGAGCTCCTACAATGAGCAGTTCTTC.

The chain joins TRBV9 to TRBJ1-4, with a tentative D call TRBD1 (5 bases). The CDR3 runs 16 residues. V shed 0 bases and J shed 3 bases, with 12 bases lying between them. Germline loops: CDR1 SGDLS, CDR2 YYNGEE. CDR3 sequence reads: CASSVAGGGSNEKLFF. The CDR3 DNA follows: TGTGCCAGCAGCGTAGCCGGGGGAGGCTCTAATGAAAAACTGTTTTTT.

The chain has TRBV19 and TRBJ2-2; tentatively, D is TRBD2 (6 bases). The germline gives CDR1 LNHDA, CDR2 SQIVND (reference sequence). This CDR3 has 14 amino acids. Trimming took 6 bases from V and 3 from J, leaving 11 bases between them. CDR3 amino acids: CASRGSGYTGELFF. Written as DNA, the CDR3 is TGTGCCAGTAGGGGTAGCGGCTACACCGGGGAGCTGTTTTTT.

This rearrangement joins TRBV28 to TRBJ2-7; tentatively, D is TRBD1 (6 bases). Germline CDR1 and CDR2: MDHEN and SYDVKM. The CDR3 contains 14 residues. V was trimmed by 5 bases and J by 3 bases, leaving 14 bases between them. CDR3 sequence (DNA): TGTGCCAGCAGTCTATTGCAGGGGCACTACGAGCAGTACTTC. Residues: CASSLLQGHYEQYF. Variable domain in full (rest from reference TRBV28 and TRBJ2-7): DVKVTQSSRYLVKRTGEKVFLECVQDMDHENMFWYRQDPGLGLRLIYFSYDVKMKEKGDIPEGYSVSREKKERFSLILESASTNQTSMYLCASSLLQGHYEQYFGPGTRLTVT.

The chain employs TRBV12-5 and TRBJ2-2; D ambiguous. The CDR3 covers 12 residues. V was pared by 0 bases and J by 5 bases, with 1 base between. Germline V gene sequence: CDR1 LGHNT, CDR2 FRNRAP. The CDR3 DNA reads as TGTGCTAGTGGTTTGGTAACCGGGGAGCTGTTTTTT. This sequence encodes CASGLVTGELFF. The full variable domain, with the rest looked up from reference TRBV12-5 and TRBJ2-2, is DARVTQTPRHKVTEMGQEVTMRCQPILGHNTVFWYRQTMMQGLELLAYFRNRAPLDDSGMPKDRFSAEMPDATLATLKIQPSEPRDSAVYFCASGLVTGELFFGEGSRLTVL.

This chain connects TRBV6-4 to TRBJ2-3; perhaps TRBD1 as D (5 bases). Germline V CDR1 and CDR2: MRHNA, SNTAGT. The length of the CDR3 is 16 residues. Trimming pared 0 bases from V and 2 bases from J, leaving 12 bases between. Written as DNA, the CDR3 is TGTGCCAGCAGTGACTCGAGGCAGGGTGACACAGATACGCAGTATTTT. As protein: CASSDSRQGDTDTQYF.

This clone was counted only a few times. CDR3 in amino acids: CASSLPGLAGDEQFF. CDR3 nucleotide sequence: TGTGCCAGCAGTTTACCGGGACTAGCGGGAGATGAGCAGTTCTTC. The genes are TRBV28 and TRBJ2-1; 14 bases line up with TRBD2. The trim removed 2 bases at V and 8 bases at J, leaving 2 bases unmatched. Germline CDR1 and CDR2: MDHEN and SYDVKM. The CDR3 contains 15 residues.